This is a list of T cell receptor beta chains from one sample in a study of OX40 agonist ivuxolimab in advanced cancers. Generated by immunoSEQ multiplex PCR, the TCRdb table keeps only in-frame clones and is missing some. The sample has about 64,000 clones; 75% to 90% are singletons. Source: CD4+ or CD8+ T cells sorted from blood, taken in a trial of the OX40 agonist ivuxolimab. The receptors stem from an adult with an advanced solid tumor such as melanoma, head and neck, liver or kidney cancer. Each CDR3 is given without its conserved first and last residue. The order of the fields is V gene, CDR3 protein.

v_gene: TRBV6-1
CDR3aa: ASSWDRAGNQPQH

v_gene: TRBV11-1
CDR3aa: ASSLGQGAGNTIY

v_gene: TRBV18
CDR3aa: ASSPWDGYGYT

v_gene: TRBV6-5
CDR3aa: ASRPGQGMSGELF

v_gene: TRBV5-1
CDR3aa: ASSLGTIRQETQY

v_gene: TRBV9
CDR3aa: ASSVGEGNYQETQY

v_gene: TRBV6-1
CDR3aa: ASSERNYGYT

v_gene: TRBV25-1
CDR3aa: ASSENYNEQF

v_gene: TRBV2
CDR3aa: ASGRDRGETQY

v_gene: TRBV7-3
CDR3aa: ASSSGLLTGELF

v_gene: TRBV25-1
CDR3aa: ASSEFTVRY

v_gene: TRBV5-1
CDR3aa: ASSLRSGTPGRDTEAF

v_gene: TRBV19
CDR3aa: ASSMGQGVVYGYT

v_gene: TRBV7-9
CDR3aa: ASSLEGGLFSGANVLT

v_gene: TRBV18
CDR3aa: ASSTDADSGNTIY

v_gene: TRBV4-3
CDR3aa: ASSQALSGKETQY

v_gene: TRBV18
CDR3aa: ASSPDSRDYGYT

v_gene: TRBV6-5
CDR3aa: ASSFRGNQPQH

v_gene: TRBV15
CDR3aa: ATSRVGKTNEKLF

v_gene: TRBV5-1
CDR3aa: ASSLEGGSGNTIY

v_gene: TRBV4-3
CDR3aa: ASSQDSQPPNTGELF

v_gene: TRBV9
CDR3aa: ASSPRDSRQPQH

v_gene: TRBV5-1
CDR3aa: ASSPTGLAGGTNEQF

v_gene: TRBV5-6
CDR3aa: ASSYFGQGGNQPQH

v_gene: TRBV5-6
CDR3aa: ASSTGQGEKLF

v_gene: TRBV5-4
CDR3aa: ASSSKKGRHEKLF

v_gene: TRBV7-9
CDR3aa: ASSWVGVAHAQY